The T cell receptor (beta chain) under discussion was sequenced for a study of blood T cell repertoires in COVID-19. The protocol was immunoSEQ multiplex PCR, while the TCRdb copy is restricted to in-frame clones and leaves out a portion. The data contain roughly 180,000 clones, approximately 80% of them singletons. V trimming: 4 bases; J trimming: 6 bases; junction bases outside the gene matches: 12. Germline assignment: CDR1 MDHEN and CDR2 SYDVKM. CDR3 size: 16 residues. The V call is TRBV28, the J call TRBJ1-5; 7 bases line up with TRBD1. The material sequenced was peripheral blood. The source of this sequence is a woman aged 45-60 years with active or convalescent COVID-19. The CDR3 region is CASSSPGQSLIQPQHF. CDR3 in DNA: TGTGCCAGCAGTTCACCGGGACAGAGTTTGATTCAGCCCCAGCATTTT.